These T cell receptor beta chains were read from a single sample in a study of blood T cell repertoires in COVID-19. Only in-frame clones appear in the TCRdb table, and some are missing; sequencing was by immunoSEQ multiplex PCR. The table includes approximately 260,000 clones, roughly nine tenths detected once. Material: peripheral blood. All receptors derive from a man between 60 and 70 years old who had recovered from COVID-19. The CDR3 runs from the conserved cysteine through the conserved F or W. A D gene is named only where the DNA matches it firmly. Size is omitted from some rows. Given values are once, few, many or a class for expanded clones.

CASRFLGQGTEAFF TGCGCCAGCAGGTTCCTCGGACAGGGTACTGAAGCTTTCTTT TRBV10-2 TRBD1 NA 14 TRBJ1-1
CASNSAWAQIQETQYF TGTGCCAGCAACTCCGCCTGGGCCCAAATCCAAGAGACCCAGTACTTC TRBV7-9 NA NA 16 TRBJ2-5
CASSQPKGQAPTAGCNQPQHF TGCGCCAGCAGTCAACCTAAAGGACAGGCGCCTACGGCGGGGTGCAATCAGCCCCAGCATTTT TRBV23-1 TRBD1 NA 21 TRBJ1-5
CASSAPSGGSSSTDTQYF TGTGCCAGCAGCGCCCCTAGCGGGGGATCATCTAGCACAGATACGCAGTATTTT TRBV7-9 TRBD2 NA 18 TRBJ2-3
CASSPRRARGGRETQYF TGTGCCAGCAGCCCGCGGCGGGCTAGGGGGGGCCGAGAGACCCAGTACTTC TRBV7-2 NA NA 17 TRBJ2-5
CASSQDLRETQYF TGTGCCAGCAGCCAAGATCTCCGGGAGACCCAGTACTTC TRBV14 NA NA 13 TRBJ2-5
CASSDDRGNTEAFF TGTGCCAGCAGCGACGACAGGGGGAACACTGAAGCTTTCTTT TRBV9 TRBD1 NA 14 TRBJ1-1
CASSNIPGTVNQPQHF TGTGCCAGTAGTAACATCCCCGGGACAGTAAATCAGCCCCAGCATTTT TRBV19 TRBD1 NA 16 TRBJ1-5
CASSDLRTNEKLFF TGTGCCAGCAGTGACCTCCGAACTAATGAAAAACTGTTTTTT TRBV2 NA NA 14 TRBJ1-4
CASSLAGSGGAPAYNEQFF TGTGCCAGCAGCTTAGCTGGTAGCGGGGGGGCACCTGCCTACAATGAGCAGTTCTTC TRBV7-2 TRBD2 once 19 TRBJ2-1
CASSLGTSSSAGELFF TGCGCCAGCAGCTTGGGGACTAGCAGCTCAGCCGGGGAGCTGTTTTTT TRBV5-1 TRBD2 NA 16 TRBJ2-2
CASSPDSTDTQYF TGCGCCAGCAGCCCGGACTCCACAGATACGCAGTATTTT TRBV5-1 NA NA 13 TRBJ2-3
CASRAGQGYYGYTF TGCGCCAGCAGGGCGGGACAGGGGTACTATGGCTACACCTTC TRBV5-1 TRBD1 NA 14 TRBJ1-2
CASSPMGGKGWTEAFF TGTGCCAGCAGCCCTATGGGCGGGAAGGGGTGGACTGAAGCTTTCTTT TRBV7-9 NA NA 16 TRBJ1-1
CASSQNAGGGNEKLFF TGCGCCAGCAGCCAAAACGCAGGGGGCGGTAATGAAAAACTGTTTTTT TRBV5-1 TRBD1 once 16 TRBJ1-4
CAWSSQGAVDTEAFF TGTGCCTGGAGCTCGCAGGGGGCAGTGGACACTGAAGCTTTCTTT TRBV30 TRBD1 NA 15 TRBJ1-1
CASSPTGGFTDTQYF TGCGCCAGCAGCCCGACAGGGGGTTTCACAGATACGCAGTATTTT TRBV5-1 TRBD1 NA 15 TRBJ2-3
CASSLADRGAYEQYF TGCGCCAGCAGCTTGGCGGACAGGGGAGCCTACGAGCAGTACTTC TRBV5-1 TRBD1 few 15 TRBJ2-7
CASSIDGQRSGNTIYF TGTGCCAGTAGTATCGATGGACAGCGCTCTGGAAACACCATATATTTT TRBV19 NA NA 16 TRBJ1-3
CASSPRTSGDNEQFF TGTGCCAGCTCACCTCGGACTAGCGGGGACAATGAGCAGTTCTTC TRBV18 TRBD2 NA 15 TRBJ2-1
CASSPPQDRGGGYTF TGTGCCAGCTCACCACCCCAAGACAGGGGGGGTGGCTACACCTTC TRBV18 TRBD1 NA 15 TRBJ1-2
CASSLVSVRPGGQFF TGTGCCAGCAGCTTAGTTTCAGTCAGGCCCGGAGGGCAGTTCTTC TRBV11-2 NA NA 15 TRBJ2-1
CASSGSNYGYTF TGCGCCAGCAGCGGGTCTAACTATGGCTACACCTTC TRBV10-2 NA NA 12 TRBJ1-2
CASSPGQGKNNEQFF TGTGCCAGCAGCCCGGGACAGGGGAAAAACAATGAGCAGTTCTTC TRBV11-2 TRBD1 NA 15 TRBJ2-1
CASSEALPVAGIQYF TGTGCCAGCAGTGAAGCGCTTCCAGTAGCTGGCATTCAGTACTTC TRBV2 NA NA 15 TRBJ2-4
CASRATGRLYEQYF TGTGCCAGCCGCGCGACAGGGAGGCTCTACGAGCAGTACTTC TRBV25-1 NA NA 14 TRBJ2-7
CASSLTPLGVWEKLFF TGTGCCAGCAGCTTAACCCCCTTGGGCGTTTGGGAAAAACTGTTTTTT TRBV7-2 NA NA 16 TRBJ1-4
CASSASGTSPQPQHF TGTGCCAGCAGCGCCTCCGGGACAAGTCCTCAGCCCCAGCATTTT TRBV11-2 NA NA 15 TRBJ1-5
CAWSVRGPPFF TGTGCCTGGAGTGTAAGGGGGCCACCTTTCTTT TRBV30 TRBD1 NA 11 TRBJ1-1
CATSGLADTGELFF TGTGCCACCAGTGGATTAGCAGACACCGGGGAGCTGTTTTTT TRBV24-1 NA NA 14 TRBJ2-2
CASSQEFHLGAYNEQFF TGCGCCAGCAGCCAAGAGTTTCATCTGGGAGCCTACAATGAGCAGTTCTTC TRBV4-1 NA NA 17 TRBJ2-1
CASTLTSGAYNEQFF TGCGCCAGCACCCTGACTAGCGGGGCTTACAATGAGCAGTTCTTC TRBV10-2 TRBD2 NA 15 TRBJ2-1
CASSPSRTRVLDDQPQHF TGTGCCAGCTCACCAAGTCGGACTCGGGTATTAGACGATCAGCCCCAGCATTTT TRBV18 NA NA 18 TRBJ1-5
CASSPQTGVGSPLHF TGTGCCAGCTCACCTCAGACAGGGGTCGGTTCACCCCTCCACTTT TRBV18 TRBD1 NA 15 TRBJ1-6
CATSSRGNTQYF TGTGCCACCAGCAGTAGAGGAAATACGCAGTATTTT TRBV15 NA NA 12 TRBJ2-3
CASTRGAGSYNEQFF TGTGCCAGCACGCGGGGGGCAGGCTCCTACAATGAGCAGTTCTTC TRBV2 TRBD2 NA 15 TRBJ2-1
CASSYLGQGSNSPLHF TGTGCCAGCAGTTACTTGGGACAGGGGTCGAATTCACCCCTCCACTTT TRBV6-5 TRBD1 few 16 TRBJ1-6
CASSLQGGATEAFF TGTGCCAGCAGCTTACAGGGAGGGGCCACTGAAGCTTTCTTT TRBV11-2 NA NA 14 TRBJ1-1
CAISGGVTVDHGYTF TGTGCCATCAGTGGGGGGGTCACTGTTGATCATGGCTACACCTTC TRBV10-3 NA NA 15 TRBJ1-2
CASSLNRGTEAFF TGTGCCAGCAGCTTAAACAGGGGCACTGAAGCTTTCTTT TRBV9 TRBD1 few 13 TRBJ1-1
CSAGDSVIQYF TGCAGTGCTGGGGACAGTGTCATTCAGTACTTC TRBV20-1 TRBD1 NA 11 TRBJ2-4
CAGSLVGTANTGELFF TGCGCCGGCAGCTTGGTTGGGACAGCGAACACCGGGGAGCTGTTTTTT TRBV5-1 TRBD1 NA 16 TRBJ2-2
CAWSKPPTGNYGYTF TGTGCCTGGAGTAAGCCCCCGACAGGGAACTATGGCTACACCTTC TRBV30 TRBD1 NA 15 TRBJ1-2
CASGPYEQYF TGTGCCAGCGGGCCATACGAGCAGTACTTC TRBV6-5 NA NA 10 TRBJ2-7
CASSPTGGAGAVLEQYF TGTGCCAGCAGCCCAACGGGGGGGGCAGGGGCAGTCCTCGAGCAGTACTTC TRBV5-4 TRBD2 NA 17 TRBJ2-7
CASTPQWTGGEQYF TGTGCCAGTACCCCACAGTGGACAGGGGGCGAGCAGTACTTC TRBV19 TRBD1 NA 14 TRBJ2-7
CASSEARTGDWEQYF TGTGCCAGCAGTGAAGCGAGGACAGGGGATTGGGAGCAGTACTTC TRBV6-1 TRBD1 NA 15 TRBJ2-7
CASSQEWQYYYEQYF TGCGCCAGCAGCCAAGAGTGGCAGTACTACTACGAGCAGTACTTC TRBV4-1 NA NA 15 TRBJ2-7